This TCR beta chain was observed in a study of blood T cell repertoires in COVID-19. Profiled with immunoSEQ multiplex PCR; TCRdb holds only in-frame clones, not every one. This sample yields 150,000 to 200,000 clones, of which more than 75% are seen a single time; 0.95% to 1.5% belongs to the top ten. V dropped 3 bases and J dropped 4 bases, with 11 bases sitting between them. Germline V lookup: CDR1 KGHDR, CDR2 SFDVKD. The CDR3 runs to 14 residues. Participants, roughly 18 to 89 years old, spanned 24 US areas. Clinical histories supplied by participants themselves formed the basis of cohort assignment.

This rearrangement joins TRBV24-1 to TRBJ2-5, with D possibly being TRBD2 (5 bases). This TCR was recovered from a human donor with acute COVID-19. The donor label of this sample is uncertain. Sequencing was carried out using PBMCs or T cells enriched from blood (not recorded which). CDR3 DNA: TGTGCCACCAGTGATCCCGGCGAGGGAGAGACCCAGTACTTC. Translated: CATSDPGEGETQYF.